A selection of T cell receptor beta chains follows, all from one sample in a study of radiation and T cells in renal cell carcinoma. Sequencing used immunoSEQ multiplex PCR; TCRdb keeps in-frame clones, though not all of them. The sample records about 150,000 clones, roughly 86% being singletons. Material: blood, obtained from a patient whose treatment included radiotherapy and nephrectomy. All receptors come from a woman in her 50s with renal cell carcinoma. Both conserved end residues are part of each CDR3. D genes are given only for firm matches. The listing skips clone size in some rows; elsewhere it reads once, few, many or a size class.

TRBV5-8	-	TRBJ2-5	-	TGTGCCAGCAGCTTAACCCCGGGACGAATGTTTGGGACCCAGTACTTC	CASSLTPGRMFGTQYF
TRBV10-3	-	TRBJ1-2	TRBD1	TGTGCCATCAGTCCTCAAATGGGACAGGGGGAAGCCCATGGGGGCTACACCTTC	CAISPQMGQGEAHGGYTF
TRBV19	once	TRBJ2-2	TRBD2	TGTGCCAGTAGCCCGGGGAGGGGAAAAACGAACACCGGGGAGCTGTTTTTT	CASSPGRGKTNTGELFF
TRBV11-2	few	TRBJ1-2	TRBD1	TGTGCCAGCAGCGCGGACAGGGCCCAAGGCTATGGCTACACCTTC	CASSADRAQGYGYTF
TRBV7-2	-	TRBJ2-1	TRBD2	TGTGCCAGCAGCTTAGAGGGGACTAGTGAGCAGTTCTTC	CASSLEGTSEQFF
TRBV19	-	TRBJ1-6	-	TGTGCCAGTAGTATCAATCTGGGGGTTTATAATTCACCCCTCCACTTT	CASSINLGVYNSPLHF
TRBV6-1	-	TRBJ1-5	-	TGTGCCAGCAGGCTCCACAGGGTTAGCAATCAGCCCCAGCATTTT	CASRLHRVSNQPQHF
TRBV27	-	TRBJ2-1	TRBD1	TGTGCCAGCAGTTTGAGAAGGGGGCCCCAGCAGTTCTTC	CASSLRRGPQQFF
TRBV5-1	-	TRBJ2-5	TRBD1	TGCGCCAGCAGCTTGGGACAGGGTATCGAGACCCAGTACTTC	CASSLGQGIETQYF
TRBV6-5	-	TRBJ2-1	-	TGTGCCAGCAGTTATTCTGGGGGAACCTCCTACAATGAGCAGTTCTTC	CASSYSGGTSYNEQFF
TRBV19	-	TRBJ1-1	-	TGTGCCAGTAGTATCTCCAGAAACACTGAAGCTTTCTTT	CASSISRNTEAFF
TRBV6-5	-	TRBJ1-5	-	TGTGCCAGCAGTGTACAGGCCCCGGGGGGTCAGCCCCAGCATTTT	CASSVQAPGGQPQHF
TRBV6-5	-	TRBJ1-1	TRBD1	TGTGCCAGCAGGGGACAGGGGGGGATGAACACTGAAGCTTTCTTT	CASRGQGGMNTEAFF
TRBV4-1	-	TRBJ1-6	-	TGCGCCAGCAGCCATATTCGGGGGAATAATTCACCCCTCCACTTT	CASSHIRGNNSPLHF
TRBV6-1	-	TRBJ2-7	-	TGTGCCAGCAGTCCGGTACGGGACCCATCCTACGAGCAGTACTTC	CASSPVRDPSYEQYF
TRBV4-1	-	TRBJ2-7	-	TGCGCCAGCAGCCAAGAGGGGACGGGGAGGAGGAAAGTCGAGCAGTACTTC	CASSQEGTGRRKVEQYF
TRBV18	-	TRBJ1-1	TRBD1	TGTGCCAGCTCACCACGAGACAGGGGGTCGAACACTGAAGCTTTCTTT	CASSPRDRGSNTEAFF
TRBV11-1	-	TRBJ1-2	-	TGCGCCAGCAGCTTAAGAAGTTCTGGGGACTATGGCTACACCTTC	CASSLRSSGDYGYTF
TRBV6-5	-	TRBJ1-2	-	TGTGCCAGCAGTTACTCGGGGGGGATTAACTATGGCTACACCTTC	CASSYSGGINYGYTF
TRBV28	-	TRBJ1-3	-	TGTGCCAGCAGTCGGACAGCCTCTGGAAACACCATATATTTT	CASSRTASGNTIYF
TRBV18	once	TRBJ2-7	TRBD1	TGTGCCAGCTCGCAGCAGGGGGCAAGCTCCTACGAGCAGTACTTC	CASSQQGASSYEQYF
TRBV7-2	-	TRBJ2-2	TRBD1	TGTGCCAGCAGCTTAGCCGGACAGGGGGCGCGAACCGGGGAGCTGTTTTTT	CASSLAGQGARTGELFF
TRBV6-5	-	TRBJ1-4	TRBD1	TGTGCCAGCAGTTCGACAGGGAGTGCAACTAATGAAAAACTGTTTTTT	CASSSTGSATNEKLFF
TRBV6-5	-	TRBJ2-7	-	TGTGCCAGCAGTTACTCGACAGGACTATCCTACGAGCAGTACTTC	CASSYSTGLSYEQYF
TRBV7-8	-	TRBJ1-2	TRBD1	TGTGCCAGCAGCCCAGACAGGGGCCTTCACTACACCTTC	CASSPDRGLHYTF
TRBV5-4	-	TRBJ1-2	-	TGTGCCAGCAGCTTGGGGGGGCTCGGCTATGGCTACACCTTC	CASSLGGLGYGYTF
TRBV7-2	-	TRBJ2-2	TRBD2	TGTGCCAGCAGCCCCAGCGGGGGGGCCAGGACCGGGGAGCTGTTTTTT	CASSPSGGARTGELFF
TRBV18	-	TRBJ2-2	TRBD2	TGTGCCAGCTCACCGGGGACTAGTCGAAACACCGGGGAGCTGTTTTTT	CASSPGTSRNTGELFF
TRBV19	-	TRBJ1-1	-	TGTGCCAGTAGTCTGGCGGTGAACACTGAAGCTTTCTTT	CASSLAVNTEAFF
TRBV12-5	-	TRBJ2-1	-	TGTGCTAGTGGCTTCAGGGTCTACAATGAGCAGTTCTTC	CASGFRVYNEQFF
TRBV5-1	-	TRBJ1-2	TRBD1	TGCGCCAGCAGCTTGGTGGGACAGGAGGCCGGCTACACCTTC	CASSLVGQEAGYTF
TRBV7-9	once	TRBJ2-5	-	TGTGCCAGCAGCTTAGTGGCCATACAAGAGACCCAGTACTTC	CASSLVAIQETQYF
TRBV5-5	-	TRBJ2-2	-	TGTGCCAGCAGACGAATCATTAGGGACACCGGGGAGCTGTTTTTT	CASRRIIRDTGELFF
TRBV19	-	TRBJ2-5	TRBD2	TGTGCCAGTAGTCCGGGGGGAGTAGAGACCCAGTACTTC	CASSPGGVETQYF
TRBV29-1	-	TRBJ2-2	-	TGCAGCGTTGGCGGGTTTGGGGAGCTGTTTTTT	CSVGGFGELFF
TRBV4-2	-	TRBJ2-1	TRBD2	TGTGCCAGCAGCCAAGATGCTAGCGGGGGATACAATGAGCAGTTCTTC	CASSQDASGGYNEQFF
TRBV18	-	TRBJ1-5	-	TGTGCCAGCTCACCGGAGTTGAATCAGCCCCAGCATTTT	CASSPELNQPQHF
TRBV2	-	TRBJ2-1	TRBD2	TGTGCCAGCAGCGCGCGACTAGCGGGGGGGTACAATGAGCAGTTCTTC	CASSARLAGGYNEQFF
TRBV9	-	TRBJ1-1	-	TGTGCCAGCAGCCGGGGGCTGGGTGAAGCTTTCTTT	CASSRGLGEAFF
TRBV6-5	-	TRBJ1-1	-	TGTGCCAGCAGCAGAGGACAGACTATTAACACTGAAGCTTTCTTT	CASSRGQTINTEAFF
TRBV2	-	TRBJ2-6	-	TGTGCCAGCAGTAGGGAAGGCTCTGGGGCCAACGTCCTGACTTTC	CASSREGSGANVLTF
TRBV6-5	-	TRBJ2-5	-	TGTGCCAGCAGGCCGCCGGGGGTATGGGAGACCCAGTACTTC	CASRPPGVWETQYF
TRBV4-3	-	TRBJ1-5	-	TGCGCCAGCAGCCAAGATTTCGGCAATCAGCCCCAGCATTTT	CASSQDFGNQPQHF
TRBV4-2	-	TRBJ1-4	-	TGTGCCAGCAGCCCCGAGCAGGGGAGGAATGAAAAACTGTTTTTT	CASSPEQGRNEKLFF
TRBV11-2	-	TRBJ1-4	-	TGTGCCAGCAGCAACGGCCAGGGGAGGGAAAAACTGTTTTTT	CASSNGQGREKLFF
TRBV7-8	-	TRBJ2-3	-	TGTGCCAGCAGCACCCCTAACACAGATACGCAGTATTTT	CASSTPNTDTQYF
TRBV13	-	TRBJ1-1	TRBD1	TGTGCCAGCAGCTGGTTGGGGAAACAGGGGGCGGGAAACACTGAAGCTTTCTTT	CASSWLGKQGAGNTEAFF
TRBV29-1	-	TRBJ2-1	-	TGCAGCGCCGGTGGGGGCGGAAATGAGCAGTTCTTC	CSAGGGGNEQFF
TRBV4-2	-	TRBJ1-6	-	TGTGCCAGCAGCCAAGATGAGTCCAGTAGCTCCTATAATTCACCCCTCCACTTT	CASSQDESSSSYNSPLHF
TRBV29-1	few	TRBJ1-2	-	TGCAGCGTTGAATCGGGACGGGGCTACACCTTC	CSVESGRGYTF
TRBV18	once	TRBJ2-2	TRBD1	TGTGCCAGCTCACCCCGACAGGGTGACACCGGGGAGCTGTTTTTT	CASSPRQGDTGELFF